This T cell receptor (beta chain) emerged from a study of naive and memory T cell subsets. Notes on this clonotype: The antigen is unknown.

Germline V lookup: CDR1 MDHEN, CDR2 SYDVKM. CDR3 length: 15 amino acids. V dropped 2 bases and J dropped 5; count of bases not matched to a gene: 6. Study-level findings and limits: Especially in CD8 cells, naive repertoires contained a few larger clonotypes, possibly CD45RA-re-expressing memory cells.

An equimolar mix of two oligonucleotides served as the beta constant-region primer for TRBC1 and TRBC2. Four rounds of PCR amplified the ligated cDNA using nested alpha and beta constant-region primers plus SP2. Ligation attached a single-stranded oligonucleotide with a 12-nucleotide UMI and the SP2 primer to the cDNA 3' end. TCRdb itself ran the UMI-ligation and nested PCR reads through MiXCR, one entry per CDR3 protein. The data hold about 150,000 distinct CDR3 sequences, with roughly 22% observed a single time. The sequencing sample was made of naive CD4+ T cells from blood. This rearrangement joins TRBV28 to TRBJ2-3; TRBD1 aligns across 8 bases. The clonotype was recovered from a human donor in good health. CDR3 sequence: CASSLGQGGGDTQYF. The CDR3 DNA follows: TGTGCCAGCAGTTTAGGACAGGGTGGAGGAGATACGCAGTATTTT.